One and the same sample provided the 19 T cell receptor beta chains below, sequenced in a study of cytomegalovirus exposure and HLA in healthy donors. 60 Vbeta and 13 Jbeta primers were used in PCR. Profiled with immunoSEQ multiplex PCR; TCRdb holds only in-frame clones, not every one. The table lists 35,000 to 55,000 clones, approximately 75% of them singletons. The sequenced sample consisted of PBMCs. These receptors were obtained from a man aged 30 to 45 in good health and CMV-seronegative.

This rearrangement joins TRBV28 to TRBJ1-2; D perhaps matches TRBD1 (6 bases). The CDR3 sequence is 14 residues long. V shed 3 bases and J shed 1 base, with 9 bases lying between them. Germline CDR1 MDHEN, CDR2 SYDVKM. The DNA for the CDR3 is TGTGCCAGCAGTTTTCGGACAGATAACTATGGCTACACCTTC. The encoded protein is CASSFRTDNYGYTF.

This chain connects TRBV28 to TRBJ1-2, with 9 bases matching TRBD1. The CDR3 is made up of 14 amino acids. Germline CDR1 MDHEN, CDR2 SYDVKM. The V segment lost 6 bases and the J segment 8 bases; nucleotides outside the gene matches: 10. The CDR3 DNA reads TGTGCCAGCAGGAAACAGGGGGCGATTAGGGGCTACACCTTC. Its translation: CASRKQGAIRGYTF.

V usage is TRBV7-2 and J usage is TRBJ2-7; D call uncertain. Trimming left V 3 bases short and J 3 bases short, with 9 bases between. The CDR3 consists of 13 residues. The germline gives CDR1 SGHTA, CDR2 FQGNSA. As DNA, the CDR3 is TGTGCCAGCAGCTTGCGGTTCGGCTACGAGCAGTACTTC. This encodes CASSLRFGYEQYF.

The chain joins TRBV27 to TRBJ2-7, with 7 nucleotides matching TRBD2. The V segment lost 5 bases and the J segment 5 bases; nucleotides outside the gene matches: 12. The CDR3 totals 15 residues. CDR1 is MNHEY and CDR2 is SMNVEV in the germline V gene (reference sequence). The CDR3 DNA is TGTGCCAGCAGTACCCCCGGGAGGACCCTCCACGAGCAGTACTTC. As protein: CASSTPGRTLHEQYF.

The chain recombines TRBV2 with TRBJ2-3; 8 bases are a match to TRBD1. With 7 bases clipped from V and 5 bases from J, the junction kept 8 bases outside the gene matches. Germline values: CDR1 SNHLY, CDR2 FYNNEI. This CDR3 is built from 14 residues. The CDR3 sequence: CASTVDRAKDTQYF. CDR3 sequence (DNA): TGTGCCAGCACAGTGGACAGGGCTAAAGATACGCAGTATTTT.

The rearrangement joins TRBV19 to TRBJ2-7; 9 bases align to TRBD1. The CDR3 loop spans 13 amino acids. The germline V gene encodes CDR1 LNHDA and CDR2 SQIVND (reference sequence). V dropped 3 bases and J dropped 7; count of bases not matched to a gene: 4. The CDR3 DNA is TGTGCCAGTAGTATGGGGACAGGGCAAGAGCAGTACTTC. The encoded protein is CASSMGTGQEQYF.

This chain uses TRBV5-4 with TRBJ2-3; 12 bases map to TRBD2. The length of the CDR3 is 15 residues. Germline V gene lookup returns CDR1 SGHNT and CDR2 YYREEE (reference sequence). J was trimmed by 5 bases and V by 3 bases; bases with no gene match: 4. CDR3: CASSSPTSGGDTQYF. The CDR3 DNA reads as TGTGCCAGCAGCTCACCGACTAGCGGGGGAGATACGCAGTATTTT.

This rearrangement joins TRBV6-5 to TRBJ2-1, with 8 nucleotides matching TRBD2. Unmatched junction bases numbered 10, after V lost 4 bases and J lost 8 bases. This CDR3 region has 15 residues. Germline V gives CDR1 MNHEY, CDR2 SVGAGI. CDR3 sequence reads: CASSFERERVHEQFF. Written as DNA, the CDR3 is TGTGCCAGCAGTTTCGAGCGGGAGCGCGTCCATGAGCAGTTCTTC.

This clone was picked up a small number of times. V and J are TRBV9 and TRBJ2-3; 7 bases line up with TRBD2. The CDR3 is made up of 16 amino acids. Trimming took 0 bases from V and 0 from J; bases not matched to a gene: 4. The germline V gene encodes CDR1 SGDLS and CDR2 YYNGEE. The CDR3 spells CASSVVNSGSTDTQYF. The CDR3 DNA reads TGTGCCAGCAGCGTAGTTAATAGCGGGAGCACAGATACGCAGTATTTT.

The chain couples TRBV18 to TRBJ2-7, with a tentative D call TRBD1 (5 bases). V lost 1 base to trimming and J lost 3 bases, with 13 bases between them. The CDR3 contains 15 residues. Looked up from germline, CDR1 is KGHSH and CDR2 is LQKENI. The CDR3 region has the DNA TGTGCCAGCTCACCACGTCCAGGGAAGGACTACGAGCAGTACTTC. Translating it yields CASSPRPGKDYEQYF.

This chain uses TRBV4-1 with TRBJ2-2, with D possibly matching TRBD2 (6 bases). V was pared by 1 base and J by 0 bases, with 15 bases between. CDR3 size: 18 residues. The germline gives CDR1 MGHRA, CDR2 YSYEKL. The CDR3 DNA reads as TGCGCCAGCAGCCAAGGGTCGTGGGCGGGGCCGAACACCGGGGAGCTGTTTTTT. Translating gives CASSQGSWAGPNTGELFF.

The gene calls are TRBV6-1 and TRBJ1-1; D may be TRBD1 (5 bases). Germline-derived CDR1 and CDR2 are MNHNS and SASEGT. V was clipped by 0 bases and J by 4 bases, with 9 bases between them. CDR3 size: 14 residues. This chain's CDR3 is CASSEAAGLTEAFF. The CDR3 region has the DNA TGTGCCAGCAGTGAAGCTGCGGGGCTCACTGAAGCTTTCTTT.

This clone has more than one count but fewer than ten. CDR3 sequence (DNA): TGCGCCAGCAGCGCCAGACAGGGCTACAATGAGCAGTTCTTC. This gives the protein CASSARQGYNEQFF. The chain joins TRBV5-1 to TRBJ2-1; 7 positions agree with TRBD1. The CDR3 sequence is 14 residues long. In germline, CDR1 is SGHRS, CDR2 YFSETQ. The trim removed 4 bases at V and 3 bases at J, leaving 4 bases unmatched.

The chain links TRBV5-1 to TRBJ2-1; 8 bases line up with TRBD2. The V segment lost 1 base and the J segment 9 bases; nucleotides outside the gene matches: 12. CDR1 is SGHRS, CDR2 YFSETQ, per germline. This CDR3 has 16 residues. The CDR3 coding sequence is TGCGCCAGCAGCTTGCTGAGCGGGAGTTCCCCGGGTGAGCAGTTCTTC. Its translation is CASSLLSGSSPGEQFF. Using reference TRBV5-1 and TRBJ2-1 for the parts outside the CDR3, the full variable domain is KAGVTQTPRYLIKTRGQQVTLSCSPISGHRSVSWYQQTPGQGLQFLFEYFSETQRNKGNFPGRFSGRQFSNSRSEMNVSTLELGDSALYLCASSLLSGSSPGEQFFGPGTRLTVL.

This clone was observed a single time. The V call is TRBV28, the J call TRBJ2-1; TRBD2 agrees at 10 bases. Germline lookup yields CDR1 MDHEN and CDR2 SYDVKM. The V and J ends lost 6 bases and 8 bases, in that order; junction bases with no gene match: 4. CDR3 size: 13 residues. The CDR3 DNA sequence: TGTGCCAGCAGGCTAGCGGGAGCCTATGAGCAGTTCTTC. Amino acid sequence: CASRLAGAYEQFF.

The V call is TRBV19, the J call TRBJ1-4; TRBD1 is a possible D gene (5 bases). This CDR3 has 12 amino acids. Trimming cost V 5 bases and J 8 bases, with 9 bases left between them. Germline assignment: CDR1 LNHDA and CDR2 SQIVND (reference sequence). The CDR3 spells CASSPRGEKLFF. In DNA form, the CDR3 reads TGTGCCAGTAGTCCCCGGGGGGAAAAACTGTTTTTT.

This clone occurred a few times. V gene TRBV11-2 combines with J gene TRBJ2-2; TRBD2 might be the D (6 bases). Trimming took 2 bases from V and 4 from J, leaving 14 bases between them. This CDR3 is built from 16 residues. The V gene's germline CDR1 is SGHAT and CDR2 FQNNGV. The CDR3 spells CASSLLARRVTGELFF. CDR3 DNA: TGTGCCAGCAGCTTATTGGCCAGGAGGGTCACCGGGGAGCTGTTTTTT.

The chain recombines TRBV30 with TRBJ2-2; the match to TRBD2 covers 12 bases. The germline V gene encodes CDR1 GTSNPN and CDR2 SVGIG (reference sequence). J lost 5 bases, V lost 3 bases, and 4 bases had no gene match. This CDR3 region has 15 residues. The CDR3, as DNA: TGTGCCTGGAGCGGCGGACTAGCGGGGACCGGGGAGCTGTTTTTT. Translation gives CAWSGGLAGTGELFF.

In this sample, this clone turned up a few times. The gene calls are TRBV28 and TRBJ2-1; D is uncertain. Germline CDR1 and CDR2: MDHEN and SYDVKM. The CDR3 is 12 residues long. With 8 bases removed from V and 4 bases from J, the gap between germline ends came to 9 bases. Here the CDR3 reads CASREKYNEQFF. DNA of the CDR3: TGTGCCAGCCGCGAGAAATACAATGAGCAGTTCTTC.